The 20 T cell receptor beta chains below were found in one sample sequenced in a study of control samples from healthy donors and cancer patients. This table comes from immunoSEQ multiplex PCR, and its TCRdb copy is limited to in-frame clones, with some not included. The sample records about 150,000 clones, roughly 90% being singletons. Sample: blood. These TCRs come from a man aged 25 to 40 in good health.

This clone was observed many times. V usage is TRBV3-1 (or the pseudogene TRBV3-2) and J usage is TRBJ1-1; 9 nucleotides match TRBD1. The CDR3 has 15 residues. Trimming took 4 bases from V and 5 from J; bases not matched to a gene: 8. Germline V CDR1 and CDR2: LGHDT, YNNKEL (reference sequence). The CDR3 region is CASSPPGQGRTEAFF. The CDR3 bases are TGTGCCAGCAGCCCACCGGGACAGGGTAGGACTGAAGCTTTCTTT.

This clone was seen once. This chain connects TRBV7-8 to TRBJ2-7; D gene uncertain. The CDR3 covers 14 residues. Germline V CDR1 and CDR2: SGHVS, FQNEAQ. V shed 5 bases and J shed 2 bases, with 13 bases lying between them. CDR3 sequence (DNA): TGTGCCAGCAGCCAAGGAGCAAAAACCTACGAGCAGTACTTC. This gives the protein CASSQGAKTYEQYF.

The chain combines TRBV18 with TRBJ1-4; D is possibly TRBD1 (5 bases). The CDR3 consists of 15 residues. Germline assignment: CDR1 KGHSH and CDR2 LQKENI. The ends were cut back, 5 bases at V and 0 bases at J, with 10 bases in the middle. CDR3 sequence reads: CASSRTPTTNEKLFF. The DNA for the CDR3 is TGTGCCAGCTCAAGGACACCTACAACTAATGAAAAACTGTTTTTT.

The CDR3 sequence is CASSLKNTEAFF. The DNA for the CDR3 is TGTGCCAGCAGCTTAAAAAACACTGAAGCTTTCTTT. The V and J genes are TRBV7-9 and TRBJ1-1; D is unclear. CDR1 is SEHNR, CDR2 FQNEAQ, per germline (reference sequence). This CDR3 is 12 amino acids long. V was cut by 2 bases and J by 2 bases, with 3 bases left in between.

The V and J genes are TRBV5-1 and TRBJ1-4, with unresolved D. The CDR3 consists of 16 residues. Germline CDR1 is SGHRS and CDR2 is YFSETQ. The V end lost 5 bases, the J end lost 5 bases, and 19 bases lay between the germline ends. CDR3 region: CASRRTEGLPNEKLFF. Written as DNA, the CDR3 is TGCGCCAGCAGACGGACGGAAGGACTCCCAAATGAAAAACTGTTTTTT. The entire variable domain, with the rest obtained from reference TRBV5-1 and TRBJ1-4, is as follows: KAGVTQTPRYLIKTRGQQVTLSCSPISGHRSVSWYQQTPGQGLQFLFEYFSETQRNKGNFPGRFSGRQFSNSRSEMNVSTLELGDSALYLCASRRTEGLPNEKLFFGSGTQLSVL.

The chain uses TRBV4-2 and TRBJ2-5; 9 positions agree with TRBD1. Germline V lookup: CDR1 LGHNA, CDR2 YNFKEQ. The trim removed 4 bases at V and 5 bases at J, leaving 5 bases unmatched. The CDR3 is 14 amino acids. In DNA form, the CDR3 reads TGTGCCAGCAGCCCCGGGACAGGGTACGAGACCCAGTACTTC. Translation: CASSPGTGYETQYF.

The chain uses TRBV6-5 and TRBJ2-7, with 7 nucleotides matching TRBD2. V dropped 5 bases and J dropped 0; count of bases not matched to a gene: 4. Germline V gene sequence: CDR1 MNHEY, CDR2 SVGAGI. This CDR3 has 14 amino acids. CDR3 sequence: CASSMSGNSYEQYF. CDR3 coding DNA: TGTGCCAGCAGTATGAGCGGGAACTCCTACGAGCAGTACTTC.

The CDR3 is CASSKALMREGPCEQYF. CDR3 in DNA: TGTGCCAGCAGCAAAGCCCTGATGCGGGAGGGCCCCTGCGAGCAGTACTTC. The genes are TRBV21-1 and TRBJ2-7; the DNA was not compared with TRBD2, the D call given in the table. TRBV21-1 constitutes a pseudogene. There are 17 residues in the CDR3.

The rearrangement links TRBV6-5 to TRBJ1-1; D perhaps matches TRBD1 (6 bases). Germline V gene lookup returns CDR1 MNHEY and CDR2 SVGAGI. The CDR3 runs 15 residues. Trimming shortened V by 2 bases and J by 6 bases, and 16 bases separated the two germline ends. CDR3: CASSYQGTPGSEAFF. CDR3 bases: TGTGCCAGCAGTTACCAGGGGACACCAGGGTCTGAAGCTTTCTTT.

The V gene is TRBV4-3, the J gene TRBJ2-4, with a weak D call TRBD2 (6 bases). The CDR3 consists of 14 residues. The V gene's germline CDR1 is LGHNA and CDR2 YSLEER. V lost 3 bases to trimming and J lost 6 bases, with 12 bases between them. The CDR3: CASSHDQEGNIQYF. The DNA of the CDR3 is TGCGCCAGCAGCCACGACCAGGAGGGAAACATTCAGTACTTC.

V and J are TRBV11-3 and TRBJ2-5, with TRBD1 identical over 7 bases. The CDR3 has 16 residues. J was trimmed by 0 bases and V by 6 bases; bases with no gene match: 10. Germline V gene lookup returns CDR1 SGHNT and CDR2 YENEEA. The CDR3 reads CASRPGQQDYQETQYF. CDR3 DNA sequence: TGTGCCAGCAGGCCGGGACAGCAAGACTACCAAGAGACCCAGTACTTC.

The chain employs TRBV12-3 or TRBV12-4 and TRBJ2-7; D is unresolved. The germline V and J ends were trimmed by 3 bases and 6 bases, with 6 bases remaining between them. The CDR3 is made up of 11 amino acids. The CDR3 DNA reads as TGTGCCAGCAGTTTGTTATCCGAGCAGTACTTC. As protein: CASSLLSEQYF.

The chain couples TRBV5-4 to TRBJ2-6, with D possibly matching TRBD1 (5 bases). V was shortened by 2 bases and J by 0 bases, with 9 bases between the two germline ends. The CDR3 runs 16 residues. Germline lookup yields CDR1 SGHNT and CDR2 YYREEE (reference sequence). The CDR3 here is CASSLGRASGANVLTF. The CDR3 coding sequence is TGTGCCAGCAGCTTAGGCAGGGCCTCTGGGGCCAACGTCCTGACTTTC. The full variable domain, in which reference TRBV5-4 and TRBJ2-6 provide the parts outside the CDR3, is ETGVTQSPTHLIKTRGQQVTLRCSSQSGHNTVSWYQQALGQGPQFIFQYYREEENGRGNFPPRFSGLQFPNYSSELNVNALELDDSALYLCASSLGRASGANVLTFGAGSRLTVL.

The V gene is TRBV12-3 or TRBV12-4, the J gene TRBJ2-3, with 7 bases matching TRBD2. The CDR3 runs 12 residues. V was pared by 7 bases and J by 7 bases, with 5 bases of the junction left unmatched. CDR3 coding DNA: TGTGCCAGCAAAGCGGGGTTTAATACGCAGTATTTT. Its translation: CASKAGFNTQYF.

The chain recombines TRBV11-2 with TRBJ2-3; a possible D gene is TRBD1 (5 bases). Trimming removed 5 bases from V and 0 bases from J, with 9 bases in between. Germline V gene sequence: CDR1 SGHAT, CDR2 FQNNGV. This CDR3 has 14 amino acids. CDR3 amino acids: CASSIRGSTDTQYF. The CDR3 DNA reads as TGTGCCAGCAGCATAAGGGGTAGCACAGATACGCAGTATTTT.

J is TRBJ2-2 and V is TRBV7-3; tentative D call: TRBD2 (5 bases). The CDR3 is made up of 16 amino acids. Trimming left V 5 bases short and J 6 bases short, with 19 bases between. Germline CDR1 is SGHTA and CDR2 is FQGTGA. CDR3 amino acids: CASSVAGLPSPGELFF. DNA for the CDR3: TGTGCCAGCAGCGTCGCAGGACTCCCCAGTCCCGGGGAGCTGTTTTTT.

The chain joins TRBV7-3 to TRBJ2-2; 7 bases are a match to TRBD2. CDR1 SGHTA and CDR2 FQGTGA come from the germline V gene. This CDR3 is built from 16 residues. V lost 1 base to trimming and J lost 2 bases; unmatched junction nucleotides: 4. The CDR3 spells CASSLNSGGNTGELFF. The CDR3 DNA sequence: TGTGCCAGCAGCTTAAACTCGGGGGGAAACACCGGGGAGCTGTTTTTT. The whole variable domain, filled in from reference TRBV7-3 and TRBJ2-2, reads GAGVSQTPSNKVTEKGKYVELRCDPISGHTALYWYRQSLGQGPEFLIYFQGTGAADDSGLPNDRFFAVRPEGSVSTLKIQRTERGDSAVYLCASSLNSGGNTGELFFGEGSRLTVL.

This chain uses TRBV4-2 with TRBJ2-7, with 7 nucleotides matching TRBD2. Germline CDR1 reads LGHNA; CDR2 reads YNFKEQ. The CDR3 runs 16 residues. Losses at the gene ends were 1 base for V and 4 bases for J; bases not matched to a gene: 10. CDR3 region: CASSQASGQGGYEQYF. The CDR3 bases are TGTGCCAGCAGCCAAGCGTCCGGTCAGGGAGGGTACGAGCAGTACTTC.

J is TRBJ1-1 and V is TRBV4-3; a possible D gene is TRBD1 (5 bases). V was pared by 4 bases and J by 5 bases, with 17 bases between. The germline V gene has CDR1 LGHNA and CDR2 YSLEER. This CDR3 has 15 residues. CDR3 amino acids: CASSPSSGGSTEAFF. CDR3 nucleotide sequence: TGCGCCAGCAGCCCATCATCCGGGGGTTCGACTGAAGCTTTCTTT.

This clone came up once. The chain is built from TRBV29-1 and TRBJ2-5; D assignment may be TRBD1 or TRBD2 (6 bases each). The CDR3 runs to 11 residues. The germline V gene encodes CDR1 SQVTM and CDR2 ANQGSEA. The CDR3 loop reads CCGGTQETQYF. In DNA form, the CDR3 reads TGCTGCGGAGGGACACAAGAGACCCAGTACTTC.